This TCR beta chain was obtained from a study of beta chain features in type 1 diabetes. Study-level results: Shorter TCRB CDR3s, moderately but significantly so, were found in Type 1 diabetes patients in all four CD4+ subsets. HLA effects on TCRB rearrangement stayed unresolved here.

This clone was recorded a few times. Its matching antigen is unknown. This CDR3 is 17 amino acids long. Trimming removed 1 base from V and 4 bases from J, with 18 bases in between. Germline V lookup: CDR1 SGHDT, CDR2 YYEEEE. The entirety of the isolated RNA underwent reverse transcription, so expressed TCRB transcripts were sequenced. The assay was immunoSEQ multiplex PCR, and TCRdb's table has in-frame clones only and misses some. The table records approximately 730,000 clones, roughly 13% of them present only once. The chain has TRBV5-6 and TRBJ1-5; D uncertain. The sequenced sample consisted of naive CD4+ T cells from blood. The receptor was derived from a man between 18 and 35 years old with type 1 diabetes. CDR3 sequence: CASSLFKGIVKNQPQHF. CDR3 DNA sequence: TGTGCCAGCAGCTTGTTTAAGGGTATTGTAAAGAATCAGCCCCAGCATTTT.